A single T cell receptor beta chain is shown here with its context. The data were obtained in a study of blood T cell repertoires in COVID-19. The CDR3 loop spans 16 amino acids. V shed 5 bases and J shed 1 base, with 18 bases lying between them. Germline loops: CDR1 MNHEY, CDR2 SVGEGT. Profiling relied on immunoSEQ multiplex PCR, and the TCRdb table lists in-frame clones only, not all of them. Of about 280,000 clones listed, approximately 85% are singletons. Sequences were obtained from PBMCs or T cells enriched from blood (not recorded which). The chain recombines TRBV6-2 or TRBV6-3 with TRBJ2-7; D perhaps matches TRBD2 (6 bases). The TCR comes from a woman aged 25-40 years who had recovered from COVID-19. DNA for the CDR3: TGTGCCAGCAGTCCCAGGGCCGGGACTGGATCCTACGAGCAGTACTTC. Translating gives CASSPRAGTGSYEQYF.